These T cell receptor beta chains were read from a single sample in a study of shared clonotypes between healthy human individuals. The assay was immunoSEQ multiplex PCR, and TCRdb's table has in-frame clones only and misses some. The sample contains over 850,000 clones, approximately 80% of which appear only once. What was sequenced was memory CD4+ T cells from PBMCs. The receptor set was obtained from a man younger than 35 in good health. Some clones in this sample may be carry-over from other donors' samples. Both conserved end residues are part of each CDR3. Each record gives: V gene, clone size, D gene, J gene, CDR3 DNA, CDR3 protein. A D gene is named only where the DNA matches it firmly. The size of a clone is reported for some rows only, either as once, few or many, or as a class for expanded clones.

TRBV18	NA	TRBD1	TRBJ1-5	TGTGCCAGCTCATCCGGCCCACAGACAGGGGGTCAGCCCCAGCATTTT	CASSSGPQTGGQPQHF
TRBV18	NA	NA	TRBJ2-5	TGTGCCAGCTCCCCTGGGGGGCGAGCCGGTGGGGAGCAGTACTTC	CASSPGGRAGGEQYF
TRBV6-5	once	TRBD1	TRBJ2-5	TGTGCCAGCTCAGGGACGCGACAGGGCCAAGAGACCCAGTACTTC	CASSGTRQGQETQYF
TRBV30	NA	NA	TRBJ2-2	TGTGCCTGGAATGGTGGGGGGTCCCTCACCGGGGAGCTGTTTTTT	CAWNGGGSLTGELFF
TRBV7-2	NA	NA	TRBJ1-3	TGTGCCAGCAGCCCAGGGACACTAGGAAACACCATATATTTT	CASSPGTLGNTIYF
TRBV7-9	NA	NA	TRBJ2-2	TGTGCCAGCAGCTTGGGCACCGGGGAGCTGTTTTTT	CASSLGTGELFF
TRBV25-1	NA	NA	TRBJ2-3	TGTGCCAGCAGTGAATATTTGGGAGGGGGGTCGGCAGATACGCAGTATTTT	CASSEYLGGGSADTQYF
TRBV28	NA	TRBD1	TRBJ1-2	TGTGCCAGCAGGACAGGGGATGGCTATGGCTACACCTTC	CASRTGDGYGYTF
TRBV5-1	NA	NA	TRBJ2-1	TGCGCCAGCAGCTTGGACTCGAGCTCCTACAATGAGCAGTTCTTC	CASSLDSSSYNEQFF
TRBV2	NA	NA	TRBJ2-5	TGTGCCAGCATCGGGGCAGCACAAGAGACCCAGTACTTC	CASIGAAQETQYF
TRBV25-1	NA	TRBD1	TRBJ1-2	TGTGCCAGCAGTGACACTTTAATCCCGGGACAGCTCTATGGCTACACCTTC	CASSDTLIPGQLYGYTF
TRBV5-1	NA	NA	TRBJ2-7	TGCGCCAGCAGCCCGACCACTCGCGGCGAGCAGTACTTC	CASSPTTRGEQYF
TRBV10-2	NA	NA	TRBJ2-2	TGCGCCAGCAGTGAGTGGGGCAGGGAGCTGTTTTTT	CASSEWGRELFF
TRBV4-3	few	NA	TRBJ2-6	TGCGCCAGCAGCGAACAGGGAGGGGCCAACGTCCTGACTTTC	CASSEQGGANVLTF
TRBV18	NA	NA	TRBJ1-5	TGTGCCAGCTCGCAGACAGTAAACGCGGTCAATCAGCCCCAGCATTTT	CASSQTVNAVNQPQHF
TRBV28	NA	TRBD1	TRBJ2-1	TGTGCCAGCACCTCCCAGGGGGAAGTTAACAATGAGCAGTTCTTC	CASTSQGEVNNEQFF
TRBV6-5	NA	NA	TRBJ2-6	TGTGCCACTCGGTGGTTGGGGAATGGGGCCAACGTCCTGACTTTC	CATRWLGNGANVLTF
TRBV10-3	NA	NA	TRBJ2-1	TGTGCCATCAGTGAGATGGGGATGTCCTACAATGAGCAGTTCTTC	CAISEMGMSYNEQFF
TRBV29-1	NA	NA	TRBJ2-3	TGCAGCGTTGACTCACTTTTAGACACAGATACGCAGTATTTT	CSVDSLLDTDTQYF
TRBV28	NA	TRBD1	TRBJ1-3	TGTGCCAGCAGGAGTCCGGGACAGGGCCTCTCTGGAAACACCATATATTTT	CASRSPGQGLSGNTIYF
TRBV20-1	NA	NA	TRBJ2-7	TGCAGTGTCGGCACCTCCTACGAGCAGTACTTC	CSVGTSYEQYF
TRBV5-4	NA	NA	TRBJ2-7	TGTGCCAGCAGCCCGTTCCAGGGGCGGAATGCCTACGAGCAGTACTTC	CASSPFQGRNAYEQYF